This T cell receptor (beta chain) came from a study of T cell responses to AZD1222 COVID-19 vaccine. TCRdb keeps only in-frame clones here, not all; method: immunoSEQ multiplex PCR. The sample records about 100,000 clones, 90% being singletons. The CDR3 runs 14 residues. Germline V gene lookup returns CDR1 SNHLY and CDR2 FYNNEI. Germline trimming cut 5 bases from V and 1 base from J; bases unmatched to any gene: 4. V and J are TRBV2 and TRBJ1-2, with 7 nucleotides matching TRBD1. The receptor's source is an adult in good health. The specimen was peripheral blood, collected on day 0 of AZD1222 vaccination. The CDR3, as DNA: TGTGCCAGCAGTCCCGACAGGGTTAACTATGGCTACACCTTC. It specifies CASSPDRVNYGYTF.